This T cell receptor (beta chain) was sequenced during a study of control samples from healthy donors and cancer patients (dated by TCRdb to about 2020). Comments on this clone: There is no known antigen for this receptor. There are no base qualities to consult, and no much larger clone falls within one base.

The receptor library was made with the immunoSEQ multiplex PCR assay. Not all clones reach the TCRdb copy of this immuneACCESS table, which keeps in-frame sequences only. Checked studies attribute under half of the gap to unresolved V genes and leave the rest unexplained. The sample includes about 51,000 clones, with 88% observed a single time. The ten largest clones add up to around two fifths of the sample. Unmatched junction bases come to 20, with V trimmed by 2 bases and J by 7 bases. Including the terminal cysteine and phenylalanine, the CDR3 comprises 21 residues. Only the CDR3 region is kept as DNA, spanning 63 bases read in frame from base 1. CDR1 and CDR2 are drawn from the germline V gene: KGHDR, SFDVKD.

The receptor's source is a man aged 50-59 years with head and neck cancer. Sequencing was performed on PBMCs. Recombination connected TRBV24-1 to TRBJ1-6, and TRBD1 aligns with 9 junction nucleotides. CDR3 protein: CATSDSPPGQGLPGGNSPLHF. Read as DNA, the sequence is TGTGCCACCAGTGATTCCCCCCCGGGACAGGGCCTTCCCGGGGGCAATTCACCCCTCCACTTT.